This entry features one T cell receptor beta chain sequence. The antigen is unknown. This record belongs to a study of cytomegalovirus exposure and HLA in healthy donors. Researchers ran the PCR with 60 Vbeta and 13 Jbeta primers. The table came from immunoSEQ multiplex PCR; TCRdb's copy has only in-frame clones and leaves some out. The sample has roughly 100,000 clones; around 80% are singletons. Study outcomes and limitations: Cytomegalovirus-associated TCR beta chains were listed, numbering some 150. Highly shared variants forming one cluster were likely a sequencing artifact.

CDR1 and CDR2 (germline): SEHNR, FQNEAQ (reference sequence). There are 13 residues in the CDR3. The ends were cut back, 1 base at V and 5 bases at J, with 8 bases in the middle. The sequence was collected from a woman aged 45 to 65 in good health and CMV-seropositive. V is TRBV7-9 and J is TRBJ1-1; TRBD1 might be the D (5 bases). The sequenced sample was PBMCs. The CDR3 DNA sequence: TGTGCCAGCAGCTTAGAAGGGGATACTGAAGCTTTCTTT. Protein: CASSLEGDTEAFF.